This TCR beta chain comes out of a study of T cells after yellow fever vaccination (dated by TCRdb to between 2017 and 2020). In terms of the full investigation: Libraries from fractions with low cell numbers were prepared with the SMART-Seq v4 Ultra Low Input RNA kit. Bulk TCR alpha and beta repertoires were sequenced longitudinally to track T-cell clones before and after primary and booster YFV17D yellow fever vaccination. Two healthy male donors, one aged 18 to 30 and one aged 30 to 39 years, were included in the cohort. Bulk PBMC replicates and cell subsets were isolated from blood drawn at multiple timepoints before and after both primary and secondary immunization.

There are a few counts of this clonotype. Which antigen it targets is not known. Per-base quality was not reported, and no clone a single base away is much larger than it. What the work shows at the level of the full study, not this receptor alone: FACS-sorted repertoires could contain abundant contaminating clonotypes from the bulk population, so computational filtering was required. A small share of clonotypes was detected in both CD4 and CD8 compartments, with the overlap likely arising from convergent recombination. Compared with the primary T-cell response, the secondary T-cell response was weaker but faster, peaking on day 5 rather than day 15. After the booster, most clones that had expanded after primary vaccination were detected again (around 97% of CD4 and about 88% of CD8), suggesting broad maintenance of memory. Because only two donors were included in the study, the extent to which the findings can be generalized is limited.

TCR cDNA was synthesized by 5'RACE template switching, through which a universal primer site and unique molecular identifiers were introduced. Priming for cDNA synthesis came from both the TCR alpha and TCR beta constant segments. Two PCR steps were used to amplify libraries, with sample barcodes and sequencing adapters being added in the second step. Sequencing of libraries was done on Illumina HiSeq 2500 (2x100 bp) or NovaSeq (2x150 bp). The original methods were these. Reads were demultiplexed and collapsed into UMI consensus sequences with MIGEC, and V(D)J alignment was performed with MiXCR. Vaccine-responding clonotypes were defined with edgeR using replicate PBMC samples, requiring FDR below 0.01 and a log2 fold change above 5 up to day 15. CD4 or CD8 identity was assigned to each bulk clonotype according to whether the clonotype was present at higher abundance in the sequenced CD4 repertoire or the sequenced CD8 repertoire. TCRdb reprocessing: public reads trimmed at Q25 with fastp, clones called with MiXCR, in-frame beta chains kept. Each CDR3 protein gets just one entry, which takes the most common genes and DNA from the rows behind it. It is TCRdb's table, rather than the study itself, that gives the V and J calls and clone size. Present in this sample are 300,000 or so distinct CDR3 sequences, roughly 6.8% of which were seen just once. The ten largest clones add up to 15% to 20% of the sample.

Reading the label with the study, this specimen's treatment or condition is: live attenuated yellow fever vaccine strain. Two biological replicates of bulk PBMCs were collected at each blood-draw timepoint. PBMCs were isolated from peripheral blood using a standard Ficoll-Paque protocol. TriZol was used to extract RNA from bulk PBMCs, CD4 and CD8 fractions, and dextramer-positive and dextramer-negative fractions. This receptor was obtained from a man aged 18 to 30 who received the YFV17D yellow fever vaccine. The starting material was PBMCs, obtained roughly 45 days after the first yellow fever vaccination.

The nucleotide sequence is given as TGCAGCACATCTCATCCAGGCTCCTACGAGCAGTACGTC. Its protein product is CSTSHPGSYEQYV. The chain uses TRBV29-1 and TRBJ2-7, with no confidently assigned D gene. Per the germline V gene, SQVTM is the CDR1 and ANQGSEA is the CDR2. The CDR3 runs 13 amino acids, cysteine and valine included. Only the CDR3 DNA stays, 39 bases, in frame from base 1. At the junction V is shortened by 8 bases and J by 0 bases, with 14 bases in between.